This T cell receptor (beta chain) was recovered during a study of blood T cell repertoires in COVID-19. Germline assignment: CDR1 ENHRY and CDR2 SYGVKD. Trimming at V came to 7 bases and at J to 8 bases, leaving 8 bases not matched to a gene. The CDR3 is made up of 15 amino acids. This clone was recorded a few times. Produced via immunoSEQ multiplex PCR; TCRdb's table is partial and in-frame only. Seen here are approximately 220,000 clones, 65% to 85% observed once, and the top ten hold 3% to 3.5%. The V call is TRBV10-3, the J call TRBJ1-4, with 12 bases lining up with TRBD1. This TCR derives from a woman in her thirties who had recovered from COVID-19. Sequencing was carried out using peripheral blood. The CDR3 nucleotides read TGTGCCATCACCGAAGGGACAGGGGGCCGGGAAAAACTGTTTTTT. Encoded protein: CAITEGTGGREKLFF.